A single sample is the source of the 15 T cell receptor beta chains below, sequenced in a study of T cell responses to AZD1222 COVID-19 vaccine. Method: immunoSEQ multiplex PCR; TCRdb's copy keeps in-frame clones and lacks some. The sample carries about 150,000 clones, over 75% recorded once. The material sequenced was peripheral blood, taken on day 0 of AZD1222 vaccination. These receptors all stem from an adult in good health.

V usage is TRBV24-1 and J usage is TRBJ1-2, with D perhaps TRBD1 (5 bases). The CDR3 loop spans 17 amino acids. V dropped 1 base and J dropped 3 bases, with 17 bases sitting between them. From germline, CDR1 is KGHDR and CDR2 SFDVKD. CDR3 DNA: TGTGCCACCAGTGATTTCGACAGATCATTAGGGTACTATGGCTACACCTTC. Translation: CATSDFDRSLGYYGYTF.

The J gene is TRBJ2-3, the V gene TRBV7-8; D is undetermined. Germline V CDR1 and CDR2: SGHVS, FQNEAQ. Trimming shortened V by 5 bases and J by 2 bases, and 8 bases separated the two germline ends. There are 13 residues in the CDR3. CDR3 sequence: CASSLIDTDTQYF. CDR3 sequence (DNA): TGTGCCAGCAGCCTGATAGACACAGATACGCAGTATTTT.

This CDR3 reads CASSQTRYEQYF. CDR3 sequence (DNA): TGTGCCAGCAGTCAGACCCGATACGAGCAGTACTTC. The genes are TRBV2 and TRBJ2-7, with D uncertain. V shed 5 bases and J shed 4 bases, with 9 bases lying between them. Germline V CDR1 and CDR2: SNHLY, FYNNEI. The CDR3 contains 12 residues.

V and J are TRBV18 and TRBJ2-7; 7 nucleotides line up with TRBD1. After removal of 0 bases from V and 2 bases from J, the junction contained 10 bases not matched to a gene. CDR3 length: 17 amino acids. Looked up from germline, CDR1 is KGHSH and CDR2 is LQKENI. CDR3 residues: CASSPPGVLGQAYEQYF. CDR3 sequence (DNA): TGTGCCAGCTCACCACCGGGAGTTTTAGGACAGGCCTACGAGCAGTACTTC.

The V and J genes are TRBV5-1 and TRBJ1-2; D is ambiguous. Germline-derived CDR1 and CDR2 are SGHRS and YFSETQ. Trimming pared 0 bases from V and 7 bases from J, leaving 10 bases between. The CDR3 has 13 amino acids. CDR3 protein: CASSLAGRSGYTF. CDR3 DNA: TGCGCCAGCAGCTTGGCGGGGAGATCTGGCTACACCTTC.

The rearrangement joins TRBV2 to TRBJ1-4; 10 bases are shared with TRBD1. V shed 5 bases and J 7 bases; nucleotides not matched to a gene: 4. Germline loops: CDR1 SNHLY, CDR2 FYNNEI. The CDR3 spans 14 residues. The CDR3 is CASSHRDRGEKLFF. The CDR3 DNA sequence: TGTGCCAGCAGTCACCGGGACAGGGGTGAAAAACTGTTTTTT.

The CDR3 DNA reads as TGTGCCAGCAGCGTAGTCGACAGGGGGTTCGACTATGGCTACACCTTC. Translation gives CASSVVDRGFDYGYTF. J is TRBJ1-2 and V is TRBV9; 9 positions match TRBD1. In germline, CDR1 is SGDLS, CDR2 YYNGEE. J lost 3 bases, V lost 0 bases, and 6 bases had no gene match. This CDR3 is built from 16 residues.

The chain joins TRBV15 to TRBJ2-1, with a tentative D call TRBD2 (5 bases). The CDR3 consists of 15 residues. The germline CDR1 and CDR2 sequences are LNHNV and YYDKDF (reference sequence). Trimming took off 1 base at V and 9 bases at J, with 16 bases between the two ends. The CDR3 DNA follows: TGTGCCACCAGCAGAGCGCGGGCCGGATTTCCTGAGCAGTTCTTC. Translation gives CATSRARAGFPEQFF.

The chain employs TRBV5-1 and TRBJ1-1; D is uncertain. V lost 0 bases and J lost 2, with 17 bases in between. Germline V gene data show CDR1 as SGHRS and CDR2 as YFSETQ. CDR3 length equals 17 residues. CDR3 protein: CASSLASRTGPNTEAFF. CDR3 bases: TGCGCCAGCAGCTTGGCCAGTCGGACCGGGCCCAACACTGAAGCTTTCTTT.

The rearrangement links TRBV30 to TRBJ2-3; 11 bases match TRBD2. Unmatched junction bases numbered 12, after V lost 4 bases and J lost 3 bases. The CDR3 runs 17 residues. From germline, CDR1 is GTSNPN and CDR2 SVGIG (reference sequence). Written as DNA, the CDR3 is TGTGCCTGGAAACTAGCGGGAGTATTTAGGGGTACAGATACGCAGTATTTT. It translates to CAWKLAGVFRGTDTQYF.

The chain has TRBV5-4 and TRBJ1-2; 9 nucleotides agree with TRBD1. This CDR3 contains 15 residues. V shed 3 bases, J shed 7 bases, and the junction held 10 bases outside the gene matches. The germline V gene has CDR1 SGHNT and CDR2 YYREEE (reference sequence). The CDR3, as DNA: TGTGCCAGCAGCTCCCCCCGACAGGGGGAGGGTGGCTACACCTTC. Residues: CASSSPRQGEGGYTF.

The rearrangement links TRBV10-3 to TRBJ1-6; maybe TRBD1 (5 bases). The CDR3 has 16 amino acids. V lost 5 bases, J lost 5 bases, and 16 bases lay in between. Germline assignment: CDR1 ENHRY and CDR2 SYGVKD. Here the CDR3 DNA reads TGTGCCATCAGTCGGGACGGGCAAAGGAATAATTCACCCCTCCACTTT. Translating gives CAISRDGQRNNSPLHF.

The chain combines TRBV6-5 with TRBJ2-7, with D uncertain. V lost 6 bases to trimming and J lost 3 bases, with 12 bases between them. Germline V gene sequence: CDR1 MNHEY, CDR2 SVGAGI. CDR3 size: 13 residues. The CDR3 DNA sequence: TGTGCCAGCAGACGCCCCGCGGACTACGAGCAGTACTTC. Protein sequence: CASRRPADYEQYF.

This clone was counted once. V gene TRBV7-9 combines with J gene TRBJ2-7, with D tentatively TRBD1 or TRBD2 (5 bases each). The germline CDR1 and CDR2 sequences are SEHNR and FQNEAQ (reference sequence). Deletions cut 4 bases from V and 3 bases from J, with 22 bases between. The CDR3 runs to 17 residues. This CDR3 is CASSSPESVAGSYEQYF. The DNA of the CDR3 is TGTGCCAGCAGCTCCCCCGAGTCCGTGGCAGGGAGCTACGAGCAGTACTTC.

The chain links TRBV7-3 to TRBJ2-1; no firm D call. The CDR3 contains 12 residues. Germline values: CDR1 SGHTA, CDR2 FQGTGA. Trimming removed 5 bases from V and 10 bases from J, with 12 bases in between. In DNA, the CDR3 is TGTGCCAGCAGCGGCGCTTATGGGGAGCAGTTCTTC. Translating it yields CASSGAYGEQFF. Full variable domain (rest looked up from reference TRBV7-3 and TRBJ2-1): GAGVSQTPSNKVTEKGKYVELRCDPISGHTALYWYRQSLGQGPEFLIYFQGTGAADDSGLPNDRFFAVRPEGSVSTLKIQRTERGDSAVYLCASSGAYGEQFFGPGTRLTVL.